The clone carrying this T cell receptor (beta chain) was seen more than once but under ten times. What it recognizes is unknown. Read coverage stops 3 residues before the CDR3 terminus; the germline J gene supplies the remainder. The data belong to a study of T cell clonality in common variable immunodeficiency. Study-wide results and caveats: In common variable immunodeficiency, TCR beta chains reportedly carried fewer deletions and N-nucleotide insertions.

Control and CVID samples contributed equal amounts of genomic DNA. TCRdb's table, derived via immunoSEQ multiplex PCR, lists solely in-frame clones and lacks some. Sampling found 35,000 to 45,000 clones, none seen once. Unmatched junction bases numbered 8, after V lost 5 bases and J lost 6 bases. CDR1 and CDR2 (germline): SGHRS, YFSETQ. The CDR3 runs to 14 residues. Source material: peripheral blood mononuclear cells. This chain joins TRBV5-1 and TRBJ2-7; 10 bases line up with TRBD2. This clonotype was obtained from a person aged 18 to 70 in good health. This chain's CDR3 is CASSFLSGGAEQYF. The part of the CDR3 DNA that was read is TGCGCCAGCAGTTTCTTGAGCGGGGGGGCCGAG.